The next 2 T cell receptor beta chains were all read from a single sample in a study of T cells after posttransplantation cyclophosphamide. Clones were read by immunoSEQ multiplex PCR, and TCRdb kept only the in-frame ones, dropping some. The sample has about 28,000 clones; around 86% are singletons. The sample comprised PBMCs. These receptors were collected from a man between 50 and 59 years old.

The rearrangement links TRBV7-2 to TRBJ2-7, with D possibly being TRBD1 (6 bases). The CDR3 sequence is 15 residues long. CDR1 SGHTA and CDR2 FQGNSA come from the germline V gene. V gave up 4 bases and J gave up 6 bases, with 19 bases separating them. This chain's CDR3 is CASSSYRAPLSEQYF. The CDR3 nucleotides read TGTGCCAGCAGCTCATACAGGGCCCCACTAAGCGAGCAGTACTTC. Complete variable domain (other parts from reference TRBV7-2 and TRBJ2-7): GAGVSQSPSNKVTEKGKDVELRCDPISGHTALYWYRQSLGQGLEFLIYFQGNSAPDKSGLPSDRFSAERTGGSVSTLTIQRTQQEDSAVYLCASSSYRAPLSEQYFGPGTRLTVT.

This chain connects TRBV6-1 to TRBJ1-6; no clear D gene. Trimming took off 5 bases at V and 10 bases at J, with 12 bases between the two ends. Germline CDR1 is MNHNS and CDR2 is SASEGT. The CDR3 is made up of 13 amino acids. CDR3 sequence (DNA): TGTGCCAGCAGTTCTGAGGGTGGGTCACCCCTCCACTTT. The encoded protein is CASSSEGGSPLHF.